A selection of T cell receptor beta chains follows, all from one sample in a study of CD8 T cells in ankylosing spondylitis. TCRdb re-derived calls from the 5' RACE reads in MiXCR, one entry per CDR3 protein. Counted here are 380,000 or so distinct CDR3 sequences, about 20% occurring once; the ten biggest clones make up 10% to 15%. The sequencing input was blood, either unsorted or a sorted T cell fraction (not recorded which). These receptors originate from a male donor with ankylosing spondylitis or in good health (not recorded which). The CDR3 runs from the conserved cysteine through the conserved F or W. D genes are given only for firm matches. Size tells how often a clone was seen (once, few, many) or the class of an expanded clone, and some rows leave it out.

v_gene	d_gene	j_gene	abundance	CDR3nt	CDR3aa
TRBV12-3/TRBV12-4	.	TRBJ2-3	few	TGTGCCAGCAGTCGTACAGGTTCCGGGGTAGATACGCAGTATTTT	CASSRTGSGVDTQYF
TRBV15	.	TRBJ2-4	.	TGTGCCACCAGCAGGACGGTCGCGGCAGGGTTCCAAAACATTCAGTACTTC	CATSRTVAAGFQNIQYF
TRBV7-9	.	TRBJ1-1	.	TGTGCCAGCAGCCCATGGGAATTGAACACTGAAGCTTTCTTT	CASSPWELNTEAFF
TRBV27	.	TRBJ2-3	few	TGTGCCAGCAGTTTATCCTACACAGATACGCAGTATTTT	CASSLSYTDTQYF
TRBV27	.	TRBJ2-2	.	TGTGCCAGCAGTTTAGCCCTGCTACAGGGTTTTGGCACCGGGGAGCTGTTTTTT	CASSLALLQGFGTGELFF
TRBV14	TRBD2	TRBJ2-1	.	TGTGCCAGCTCCCCCTGGCTAGCGGGGGGGGTTTGGGAGCAGTTCTTC	CASSPWLAGGVWEQFF
TRBV4-1	.	TRBJ2-3	few	TGCGCCAGCAGCCAAGAGACTCGTCCCACAGATACGCAGTATTTT	CASSQETRPTDTQYF
TRBV7-8	.	TRBJ2-1	.	TGTGCCAGCAGCTTAGTATCCGGGGGAAATCTCTACAATGAGCAGTTCTTC	CASSLVSGGNLYNEQFF
TRBV29-1	TRBD2	TRBJ2-7	few	TGCAGCGTTGCAGGCGGGGGAACCTACGAGCAGTACTTC	CSVAGGGTYEQYF
TRBV29-1	.	TRBJ2-1	.	TGCAGCGTGCGGGACACGCCCAATGAGCAGTTCTTC	CSVRDTPNEQFF
TRBV30	.	TRBJ2-7	.	TGTGCCTGGAGGGGGGGCTCCTACGAGCAGTACTTC	CAWRGGSYEQYF
TRBV3-1	.	TRBJ2-1	few	TGTGCCAGCAGCCAAGCGTCAGGGGTTGGGGAGTACAATGAGCAGTTCTTC	CASSQASGVGEYNEQFF
TRBV20-1	.	TRBJ2-7	few	TGCAGTGCTAGGGTCCCGTTGATCTACGAGCAGTACTTC	CSARVPLIYEQYF
TRBV11-2	.	TRBJ2-7	.	TGTGCCAGCAGCTTCCTCAGGGTATCCGCCTACGAGCAGTACTTC	CASSFLRVSAYEQYF
TRBV29-1	.	TRBJ2-7	few	TGCAGCGTCCAGGCTTTGGGTTACGAGCAGTACTTC	CSVQALGYEQYF
TRBV12-3/TRBV12-4	.	TRBJ2-1	few	TGTGCCAGCAGTCCTGCTCCTTCCTACAATGAGCAGTTCTTC	CASSPAPSYNEQFF
TRBV3-1	.	TRBJ2-7	few	TGTGCCAGCAGCCAAGATGTAAACAACTACGAGCAGTACTTC	CASSQDVNNYEQYF
TRBV3-1	.	TRBJ2-3	.	TGTGCCAGCAGCCCCCCCTCGGCCTACACAGATACGCAGTATTTT	CASSPPSAYTDTQYF
TRBV6-5	.	TRBJ2-3	.	TGTGCCAGCAGTTACGACCAAGATACGCAGTATTTT	CASSYDQDTQYF
TRBV10-3	.	TRBJ2-7	.	TGTGCCATCAGTCCAGGGTACGGGGACTCCTACGAGCAGTACTTC	CAISPGYGDSYEQYF
TRBV11-1	TRBD1	TRBJ2-5	.	TGTGCCAGCAGCTCCCGACAGGGGGTTTTTGAGACCCAGTACTTC	CASSSRQGVFETQYF
TRBV4-1	TRBD1	TRBJ2-7	.	TGCGCCAGCACCCCAAGGACAGGGGACGAGCAGTACTTC	CASTPRTGDEQYF
TRBV9	.	TRBJ2-7	few	TGTGCCAGCAGCGTAGTAGGGGGGCCAGGTTACGAGCAGTACTTC	CASSVVGGPGYEQYF
TRBV12-3/TRBV12-4	.	TRBJ2-3	few	TGTGCCAGCAGTTTTGTCTCACTTTCTCCAGATACGCAGTATTTT	CASSFVSLSPDTQYF
TRBV7-9	.	TRBJ2-1	.	TGTGCCAGCAGCCGAGGTGGTGGGGGGGCAGTATATGAGCAGTTCTTC	CASSRGGGGAVYEQFF
TRBV20-1	.	TRBJ2-7	.	TGCAGTGTCCCTTTGGGGTACGAGCAGTACTTC	CSVPLGYEQYF
TRBV2	.	TRBJ2-5	.	TGTGCCAGCAGTGAAGTGGGGGGCCAAGAGACCCAGTACTTC	CASSEVGGQETQYF
TRBV20-1	.	TRBJ2-7	.	TGCAGTGCTAGAGTCCCGGTGGGATGGGACGAGCAGTACTTC	CSARVPVGWDEQYF
TRBV12-3/TRBV12-4	TRBD2	TRBJ2-7	.	TGTGCCAGCAGTCACCACCCTAGCGGGGGGTCATACGAGCAGTACTTC	CASSHHPSGGSYEQYF
TRBV10-3	TRBD1	TRBJ1-5	few	TGTGCCATCAGTGACGACAGGGAGCTCCTTAGCAATCAGCCCCAGCATTTT	CAISDDRELLSNQPQHF
TRBV4-2	.	TRBJ2-1	many	TGTGCCAGCAGCCAAGAGGGCAGGGCTGTGGATGAGCAGTTCTTC	CASSQEGRAVDEQFF
TRBV10-2	.	TRBJ2-3	few	TGCGCCAGCGTAGGCCCTACAGATACGCAGTATTTT	CASVGPTDTQYF
TRBV7-8	TRBD2	TRBJ2-3	.	TGTGCCAGCAGAGCCCGACTAGCGGGAATCACAGATACGCAGTATTTT	CASRARLAGITDTQYF
TRBV6-1	.	TRBJ2-2	.	TGTGCCAACCGGCCCACCACCGGGGAGCTGTTTTTT	CANRPTTGELFF
TRBV7-9	.	TRBJ2-1	.	TGTGCCAGCAGCTTGGGGGGCCCAGAGGGCTATGAGCAGTTCTTC	CASSLGGPEGYEQFF
TRBV6-5	.	TRBJ2-7	.	TGTGCCAGCGGTTCTGGACTGGTCTACGAGCAGTACTTC	CASGSGLVYEQYF
TRBV4-2	.	TRBJ2-7	.	TGTGCCAGCAGCCGGGGTAACGAGCAGTACTTC	CASSRGNEQYF
TRBV7-9	.	TRBJ2-7	.	TGTGCCAGCAGCTTAATAGGCGCGGGCGAGCAGTACTTC	CASSLIGAGEQYF
TRBV3-1	.	TRBJ1-2	many	TGTGCCAGCAGCCCGATAGACAGGCCAGACTATGGCTACACCTTC	CASSPIDRPDYGYTF
TRBV11-1	.	TRBJ2-6	.	TGTGCCAGCAGCTTTTCACGTCAGCGTACCTCTGGGGCCAACGTCCTGACTTTC	CASSFSRQRTSGANVLTF
TRBV20-1	.	TRBJ2-2	.	TGCAGTGCAACCGGCCGGGAGAACACCGGGGAGCTGTTTTTT	CSATGRENTGELFF
TRBV7-2	TRBD2	TRBJ2-3	.	TGTGCCAGCAGCTTATGGGGCGGGGGGGCGGTAGATACGCAGTATTTT	CASSLWGGGAVDTQYF
TRBV7-8	.	TRBJ2-3	few	TGTGCCAGCAGCTTAAACGGCAGTCCGGATACGCAGTATTTT	CASSLNGSPDTQYF
TRBV2	.	TRBJ2-1	.	TGTGCCAGCAGTGAAGGCTGGAGTAACTATGAGCAGTTCTTC	CASSEGWSNYEQFF
TRBV24-1	.	TRBJ2-3	.	TGTGCCACCAGTGATTTGGCGTTCACAGATACGCAGTATTTT	CATSDLAFTDTQYF
TRBV29-1	.	TRBJ2-2	few	TGCAGCGCTTTGGAGCCCCGCACGAACACCGGGGAGCTGTTTTTT	CSALEPRTNTGELFF
TRBV7-9	.	TRBJ2-1	many	TGTGCCAGCAGCTTAGCGTACAGCTCCTACAATGAGCAGTTCTTC	CASSLAYSSYNEQFF
TRBV10-3	.	TRBJ2-7	.	TGTGCCATCGGGGCAGGGGTACCCTACGAGCAGTACTTC	CAIGAGVPYEQYF